Shown below are 4 T cell receptor beta chains from a single sample sequenced in a study of blood T cell repertoires in COVID-19. Assay used: immunoSEQ multiplex PCR; TCRdb lists only in-frame clones, some missing. The sample lists under 200,000 clones; 86% were seen once. The specimen sequenced was peripheral blood. Every receptor here comes from a woman aged 60 to 75 with COVID-19, enrolled during active disease.

This clone is a singleton in its sample. The V and J genes are TRBV9 and TRBJ2-3; D is perhaps TRBD2 (6 bases). The V gene's germline CDR1 is SGDLS and CDR2 YYNGEE. The CDR3 is made up of 17 amino acids. Trimming took 4 bases from V and 1 from J, leaving 19 bases between them. Here the CDR3 DNA reads TGTGCCAGCAGCCCCAACCATAGCGGAGGGGGCACAGATACGCAGTATTTT. The encoded protein is CASSPNHSGGGTDTQYF. Together with reference TRBV9 and TRBJ2-3, the CDR3 gives the full variable domain: DSGVTQTPKHLITATGQRVTLRCSPRSGDLSVYWYQQSLDQGLQFLIQYYNGEERAKGNILERFSAQQFPDLHSELNLSSLELGDSALYFCASSPNHSGGGTDTQYFGPGTRLTVL.

This rearrangement joins TRBV21-1 to TRBJ2-1; the DNA was not used to check the table's D call, TRBD2. TRBV21-1 is labeled a pseudogene. The CDR3 runs 14 residues. Here the CDR3 DNA reads TGTGCCAGCAGAGGTGCTAGCGGTTACAATGAGCAGTTCTTC. It translates to CASRGASGYNEQFF.

The chain is built from TRBV7-9 and TRBJ2-7; D is possibly TRBD1 (6 bases). Germline V gene data show CDR1 as SEHNR and CDR2 as FQNEAQ (reference sequence). The CDR3 loop spans 14 amino acids. Trimming took off 1 base at V and 6 bases at J, with 13 bases between the two ends. The CDR3 protein is CASSLVQGKGEQYF. The CDR3 nucleotides read TGTGCCAGCAGCTTAGTCCAGGGGAAAGGCGAGCAGTACTTC.

This clone appeared a single time. This chain links TRBV28 with TRBJ1-1; D might be TRBD1 (6 bases). The CDR3 covers 14 residues. V shed 2 bases and J shed 2 bases, with 9 bases lying between them. CDR1 is MDHEN, CDR2 SYDVKM, per germline. The chain's CDR3 is CASSLAGTNTEAFF. CDR3 DNA sequence: TGTGCCAGCAGTTTAGCTGGGACAAACACTGAAGCTTTCTTT.